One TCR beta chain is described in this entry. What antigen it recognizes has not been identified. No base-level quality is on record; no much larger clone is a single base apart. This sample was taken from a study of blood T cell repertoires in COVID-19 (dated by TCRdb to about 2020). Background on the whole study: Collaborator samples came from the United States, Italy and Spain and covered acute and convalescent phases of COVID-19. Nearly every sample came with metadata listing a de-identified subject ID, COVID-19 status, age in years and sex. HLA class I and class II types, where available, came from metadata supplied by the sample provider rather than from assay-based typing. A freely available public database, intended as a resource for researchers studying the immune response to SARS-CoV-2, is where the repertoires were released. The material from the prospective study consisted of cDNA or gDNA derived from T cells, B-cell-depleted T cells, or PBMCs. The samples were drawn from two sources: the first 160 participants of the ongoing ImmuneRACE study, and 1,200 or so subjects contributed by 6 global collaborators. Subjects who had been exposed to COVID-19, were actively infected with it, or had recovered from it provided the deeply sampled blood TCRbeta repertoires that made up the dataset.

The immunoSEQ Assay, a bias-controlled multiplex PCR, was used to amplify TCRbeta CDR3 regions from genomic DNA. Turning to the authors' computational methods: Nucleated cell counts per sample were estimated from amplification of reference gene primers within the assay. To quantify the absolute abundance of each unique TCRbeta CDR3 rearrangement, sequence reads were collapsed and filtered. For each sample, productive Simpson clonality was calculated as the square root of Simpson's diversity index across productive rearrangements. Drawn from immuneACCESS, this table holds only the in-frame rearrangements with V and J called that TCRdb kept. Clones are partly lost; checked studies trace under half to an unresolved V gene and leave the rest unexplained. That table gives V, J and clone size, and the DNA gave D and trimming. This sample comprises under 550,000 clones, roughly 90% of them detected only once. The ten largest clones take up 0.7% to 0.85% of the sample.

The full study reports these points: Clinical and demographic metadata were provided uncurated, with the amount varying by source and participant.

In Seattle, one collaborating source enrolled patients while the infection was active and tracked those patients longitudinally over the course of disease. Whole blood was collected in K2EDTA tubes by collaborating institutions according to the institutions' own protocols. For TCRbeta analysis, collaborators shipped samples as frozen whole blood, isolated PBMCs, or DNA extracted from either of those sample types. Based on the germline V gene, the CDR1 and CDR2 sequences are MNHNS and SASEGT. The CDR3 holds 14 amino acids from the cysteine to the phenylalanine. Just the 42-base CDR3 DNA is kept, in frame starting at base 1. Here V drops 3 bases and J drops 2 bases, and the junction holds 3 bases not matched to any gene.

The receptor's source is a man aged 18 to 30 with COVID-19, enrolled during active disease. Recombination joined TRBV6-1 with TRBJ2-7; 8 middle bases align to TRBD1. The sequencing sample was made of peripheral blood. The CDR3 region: CASSDLGQAYEQYF. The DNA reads TGTGCCAGCAGTGATTTGGGACAGGCCTACGAGCAGTACTTC.